These T cell receptor beta chains were read from a single sample in a study of shared clonotypes between healthy human individuals. The repertoire was sequenced with immunoSEQ multiplex PCR; TCRdb's copy has only in-frame clones and lacks some. The sample has approximately 620,000 clones, less than 98% seen once. Sequencing was done on a sample of naive CD4+ T cells sorted from blood. The source is a woman in her 30s in good health. The CDR3 runs from the conserved cysteine through the conserved F or W. D genes are given only for firm matches. Expanded clones get a size class; other rows say once, few or many, or leave the size out.

D gene	J gene	V gene	clone size	CDR3 protein	CDR3 DNA
-	TRBJ1-1	TRBV25-1	-	CASSELGARATEAFF	TGTGCCAGCAGTGAATTAGGTGCCAGGGCCACTGAAGCTTTCTTT
-	TRBJ1-1	TRBV2	-	CASGVMNTEAFF	TGTGCCAGCGGAGTTATGAACACTGAAGCTTTCTTT
-	TRBJ2-5	TRBV27	-	CASRRGQETQYF	TGTGCCAGCAGGAGGGGCCAAGAGACCCAGTACTTC
-	TRBJ2-3	TRBV5-1	-	CASSFSGTYTDTQYF	TGCGCCAGCAGCTTTTCCGGGACTTACACAGATACGCAGTATTTT
TRBD1	TRBJ2-2	TRBV6-1	-	CASTETGQITGELFF	TGTGCCAGCACTGAAACGGGACAGATCACCGGGGAGCTGTTTTTT
-	TRBJ1-3	TRBV28	-	CASSFLLRGTIYF	TGTGCCAGCAGTTTCCTCCTTCGTGGCACCATATATTTT
-	TRBJ1-2	TRBV28	-	CASSPGLTYGYTF	TGTGCCAGCAGTCCGGGACTGACCTATGGCTACACCTTC
-	TRBJ1-1	TRBV9	-	CASSGSVGGTEAFF	TGTGCCAGCAGCGGCTCCGTGGGAGGTACTGAAGCTTTCTTT
-	TRBJ2-5	TRBV4-1	-	CASSQGVPGGPQETQYF	TGCGCCAGCAGCCAAGGAGTCCCCGGTGGGCCCCAAGAGACCCAGTACTTC
-	TRBJ1-2	TRBV5-1	-	CASSSTATNYGYTF	TGCGCCAGCAGCTCCACGGCCACCAACTATGGCTACACCTTC
TRBD1	TRBJ2-7	TRBV6-6	-	CASSSRRTPGGYEQYF	TGTGCCAGCAGTAGCCGCCGGACACCAGGGGGTTACGAGCAGTACTTC
TRBD1	TRBJ1-2	TRBV28	once	CASSGQGFGSYGYTF	TGTGCCAGCAGTGGACAGGGATTCGGTAGCTATGGCTACACCTTC
-	TRBJ1-1	TRBV6-1	-	CASRTGPENTEAFF	TGTGCCAGCAGGACAGGTCCTGAGAACACTGAAGCTTTCTTT
-	TRBJ2-1	TRBV14	-	CASSQVPEGKSYNEQFF	TGTGCCAGCAGCCAAGTTCCAGAGGGAAAATCCTACAATGAGCAGTTCTTC
-	TRBJ1-1	TRBV11-2	-	CASSLVKKEAFF	TGTGCCAGCAGCTTAGTCAAGAAGGAAGCTTTCTTT
-	TRBJ2-4	TRBV10-3	-	CAISELAPPAKNIQYF	TGTGCCATCAGTGAGTTGGCTCCCCCGGCCAAAAACATTCAGTACTTC
TRBD2	TRBJ2-3	TRBV2	-	CASKRGSTDTQYF	TGTGCCAGCAAGCGGGGGAGCACAGATACGCAGTATTTT
-	TRBJ2-1	TRBV19	-	CASSATGDEQFF	TGTGCCAGTAGCGCAACTGGGGATGAGCAGTTCTTC
-	TRBJ1-1	TRBV19	-	CASSIRFLYRATEAFF	TGTGCCAGTAGTATTCGGTTCCTGTACAGGGCCACTGAAGCTTTCTTT
-	TRBJ1-4	TRBV29-1	-	CSVEERSQGREKLFF	TGCAGCGTTGAAGAAAGGAGCCAGGGTAGGGAAAAACTGTTTTTT
TRBD2	TRBJ2-7	TRBV28	-	CASSLGSGSSYEQYF	TGTGCCAGCAGTTTAGGTAGCGGGAGCTCCTACGAGCAGTACTTC
TRBD2	TRBJ2-5	TRBV9	-	CASSATSGSVAETQYF	TGTGCCAGCAGCGCGACTAGCGGGAGCGTCGCAGAGACCCAGTACTTC
-	TRBJ2-7	TRBV6-5	-	CASSYSVSSSSYEQYF	TGTGCCAGCAGTTACTCGGTTTCTTCGAGCTCCTACGAGCAGTACTTC
TRBD2	TRBJ2-7	TRBV5-1	-	CASSLAILAGGPYEQYF	TGCGCCAGCAGCTTGGCGATTCTAGCGGGAGGGCCCTACGAGCAGTACTTC
TRBD2	TRBJ2-1	TRBV11-2	-	CASTRTSGSTGEQFF	TGTGCCAGCACCAGGACTAGCGGGAGTACGGGTGAGCAGTTCTTC
-	TRBJ2-2	TRBV30	few	CAWRKFVTGELFF	TGTGCCTGGAGGAAGTTTGTCACCGGGGAGCTGTTTTTT
TRBD1	TRBJ1-4	TRBV13	-	CASSQSLGQGFEKLFF	TGTGCCAGCAGCCAATCCCTGGGACAGGGGTTTGAAAAACTGTTTTTT
TRBD2	TRBJ2-5	TRBV7-9	-	CASSLRLAGERFKETQYF	TGTGCCAGCAGCTTAAGACTAGCGGGAGAGAGGTTTAAAGAGACCCAGTACTTC
-	TRBJ2-7	TRBV4-1	-	CASSQFDREVYEQYF	TGCGCCAGCAGCCAATTCGACAGGGAGGTCTACGAGCAGTACTTC
TRBD1	TRBJ2-7	TRBV7-8	once	CASSFGTGAHEQYF	TGTGCCAGCAGCTTTGGGACAGGGGCTCACGAGCAGTACTTC
-	TRBJ2-5	TRBV5-4	-	CASSLVSPQETQYF	TGTGCCAGCAGCTTGGTGTCGCCCCAAGAGACCCAGTACTTC
TRBD1	TRBJ2-7	TRBV28	-	CASSSGQGSEEQYF	TGTGCCAGCAGTTCGGGACAGGGATCGGAAGAGCAGTACTTC
-	TRBJ2-3	TRBV28	-	CASSLESGGGSTDTQYF	TGTGCCAGCAGTTTAGAGAGTGGCGGCGGTAGCACAGATACGCAGTATTTT
-	TRBJ1-5	TRBV2	-	CASSSRTTAQPQHF	TGTGCCAGCAGTTCACGCACGACCGCCCAGCCCCAGCATTTT
TRBD2	TRBJ2-1	TRBV19	-	CASSSGTSGSDEQFF	TGTGCCAGTAGTAGTGGGACTAGCGGGAGCGATGAGCAGTTCTTC
TRBD2	TRBJ2-3	TRBV11-2	-	CASSQGTSGRAADTQYF	TGTGCCAGCAGCCAAGGGACTAGCGGGAGGGCTGCAGATACGCAGTATTTT
-	TRBJ2-5	TRBV7-6	-	CASSSRGSSSYQETQYF	TGTGCCAGCAGCTCCCGAGGGTCCAGTTCGTACCAAGAGACCCAGTACTTC
-	TRBJ2-3	TRBV19	-	CASSPPSTDTQYF	TGTGCCAGTAGTCCCCCTAGCACAGATACGCAGTATTTT
-	TRBJ2-7	TRBV28	-	CASSFSLRDRAYEQYF	TGTGCCAGCAGTTTCTCCCTCCGGGACCGAGCCTACGAGCAGTACTTC
TRBD1	TRBJ2-1	TRBV10-3	-	CAISEGQGAGEQFF	TGTGCCATCAGTGAGGGACAGGGGGCTGGTGAGCAGTTCTTC
-	TRBJ2-1	TRBV10-3	-	CAISEQVATNEQFF	TGTGCCATCAGTGAGCAGGTAGCGACCAATGAGCAGTTCTTC
-	TRBJ2-6	TRBV27	-	CASKPASGANVLTF	TGTGCCAGCAAACCAGCGTCTGGGGCCAACGTCCTGACTTTC
-	TRBJ1-4	TRBV5-4	-	CASRDPAMRHEKLFF	TGTGCCAGCAGGGACCCGGCGATGAGGCATGAAAAACTGTTTTTT
-	TRBJ2-3	TRBV10-2	once	CASSEEGGSTDTQYF	TGCGCCAGCAGTGAGGAAGGCGGCAGCACAGATACGCAGTATTTT
TRBD2	TRBJ2-2	TRBV10-3	-	CAISEKRERSGELFF	TGTGCCATCAGTGAGAAGCGGGAACGTTCCGGGGAGCTGTTTTTT
TRBD1	TRBJ1-5	TRBV15	-	CATSSEEADRGNQPQHF	TGTGCCACCAGCAGCGAAGAAGCGGACAGGGGCAATCAGCCCCAGCATTTT
-	TRBJ1-4	TRBV4-2	-	CASSQDPTVRETNEKLFF	TGTGCCAGCAGCCAAGATCCTACTGTCCGCGAAACTAATGAAAAACTGTTTTTT
-	TRBJ2-5	TRBV15	-	CATSRAGHQETQYF	TGTGCCACCAGCAGAGCTGGACACCAAGAGACCCAGTACTTC
TRBD2	TRBJ2-7	TRBV5-1	-	CASSLGRGTSGYEQYF	TGCGCCAGCAGCTTGGGAAGAGGGACTAGCGGCTACGAGCAGTACTTC
TRBD1	TRBJ1-2	TRBV27	-	CASSFSRADRAGDGYTF	TGTGCCAGCAGTTTTAGTAGGGCCGACAGGGCCGGGGATGGCTACACCTTC